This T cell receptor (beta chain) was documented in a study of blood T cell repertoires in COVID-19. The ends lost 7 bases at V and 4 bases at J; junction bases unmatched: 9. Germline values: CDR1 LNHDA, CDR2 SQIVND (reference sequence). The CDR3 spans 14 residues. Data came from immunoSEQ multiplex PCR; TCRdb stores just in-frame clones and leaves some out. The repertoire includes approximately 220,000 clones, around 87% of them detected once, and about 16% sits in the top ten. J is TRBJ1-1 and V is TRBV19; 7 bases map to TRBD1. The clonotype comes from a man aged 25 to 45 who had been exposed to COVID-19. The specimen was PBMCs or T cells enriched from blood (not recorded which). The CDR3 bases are TGTGCCAGTATCCTCCAGGGGGGAGGCACTGAAGCTTTCTTT. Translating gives CASILQGGGTEAFF.